The clone carrying this T cell receptor (beta chain) was picked up many times. Its specificity is not known. TCRdb reprocessed the 5' RACE reads with MiXCR, giving one entry per CDR3 protein. The data contain approximately 100,000 distinct CDR3 sequences, about 8.6% of them singletons. This sample was taken from a study of CD8 T cells in ankylosing spondylitis. General observations from the study: Several of the motif variants were reported before in synovial fluid and blood from reactive arthritis.

The CDR3 runs to 13 residues. The germline CDR1 and CDR2 sequences are MNHEY and SMNVEV (reference sequence). Trimming shortened V by 9 bases and J by 3 bases, and 9 bases separated the two germline ends. Sequenced sample: blood, either unsorted or a sorted T cell fraction (not recorded which). This sequence was found in a male donor with ankylosing spondylitis or in good health (not recorded which). The chain employs TRBV27 and TRBJ1-6; a weak D match, TRBD1 (5 bases). CDR3 sequence: CASSQGYNSPLHF. The DNA of the CDR3 is TGTGCCAGTTCCCAGGGCTATAATTCACCCCTCCACTTT.